The 17 T cell receptor beta chains given below trace back to one sample, sequenced in a study of cytomegalovirus exposure and HLA in healthy donors. Researchers ran the PCR with 60 Vbeta and 13 Jbeta primers. The assay was immunoSEQ multiplex PCR, and TCRdb's table has in-frame clones only and misses some. The sample shows roughly 190,000 clones, about 90% of them seen only once. Sequenced material: PBMCs. The receptors shown here come from a boy younger than 10 in good health and CMV-seronegative.

The chain combines TRBV28 with TRBJ1-5, with 12 bases fitting TRBD1. In germline, CDR1 is MDHEN, CDR2 SYDVKM. The V and J ends lost 2 bases and 3 bases, in that order; junction bases with no gene match: 11. This CDR3 is 19 amino acids long. The CDR3 loop reads CASSLPQLSGQGANQPQHF. The CDR3 bases are TGTGCCAGCAGTTTACCCCAATTGTCGGGACAGGGGGCCAATCAGCCCCAGCATTTT.

The chain uses TRBV9 and TRBJ2-3; no reliable D call. V dropped 0 bases and J dropped 6 bases, with 11 bases sitting between them. The CDR3 length is 14 residues. Germline CDR1 SGDLS, CDR2 YYNGEE. CDR3 coding DNA: TGTGCCAGCAGCGTAGTTGGGCAGAGCGATACGCAGTATTTT. Translating it yields CASSVVGQSDTQYF.

The V and J genes are TRBV5-1 and TRBJ1-2; weak D call: TRBD1 (5 bases). Trimming shortened V by 0 bases and J by 7 bases, and 10 bases separated the two germline ends. CDR1 and CDR2 (germline): SGHRS, YFSETQ. The CDR3 consists of 13 residues. The CDR3 reads CASSLVSGSGYTF. For the CDR3, the DNA is TGCGCCAGCAGCTTGGTGTCAGGGTCTGGCTACACCTTC. The full variable domain, with the rest looked up from reference TRBV5-1 and TRBJ1-2, is KAGVTQTPRYLIKTRGQQVTLSCSPISGHRSVSWYQQTPGQGLQFLFEYFSETQRNKGNFPGRFSGRQFSNSRSEMNVSTLELGDSALYLCASSLVSGSGYTFGSGTRLTVV.

V gene TRBV4-1 combines with J gene TRBJ1-3; 8 bases agree with TRBD1. The CDR3 has 17 amino acids. Germline loops: CDR1 MGHRA, CDR2 YSYEKL. Trimming cost V 0 bases and J 1 base; bases outside gene matches: 5. CDR3 residues: CASSQERQGASGNTIYF. The CDR3, as DNA: TGCGCCAGCAGCCAAGAAAGGCAGGGGGCATCTGGAAACACCATATATTTT.

The CDR3 nucleotides read TGTGCCAGCAGCGGACAGGGTCGAGTGGAATCACCCCTCCACTTT. It yields the protein CASSGQGRVESPLHF. V is TRBV9 and J is TRBJ1-6; 7 positions match TRBD1. This CDR3 spans 15 amino acids. V was clipped by 3 bases and J by 10 bases; unmatched bases: 10. Germline CDR1 reads SGDLS; CDR2 reads YYNGEE.

The CDR3 region is CASSLAGGVSNQPQHF. The CDR3 DNA follows: TGTGCCAGCAGCTTAGCGGGGGGAGTAAGCAATCAGCCCCAGCATTTT. The chain couples TRBV11-2 to TRBJ1-5; weak D call: TRBD1 (5 bases). Per the germline V gene, CDR1 is SGHAT and CDR2 is FQNNGV. The CDR3 contains 16 residues. V was shortened by 1 base and J by 1 base, with 11 bases between the two germline ends.

The chain carries TRBV14 and TRBJ2-3; D is perhaps TRBD2 (5 bases). V gave up 0 bases and J gave up 8 bases, with 18 bases separating them. The CDR3 is 16 amino acids. Germline V gene lookup returns CDR1 SGHDN and CDR2 FVKESK. The CDR3 here is CASSQDYGLAGGTQYF. The CDR3 coding sequence is TGTGCCAGCAGCCAAGATTATGGGCTAGCTGGCGGTACGCAGTATTTT.

The chain links TRBV6-1 to TRBJ1-4, with 7 bases that match TRBD1. CDR1 is MNHNS and CDR2 is SASEGT in the germline V gene. V dropped 5 bases and J dropped 3; count of bases not matched to a gene: 6. This CDR3 has 15 residues. CDR3 sequence: CASSTGASANEKLFF. CDR3 DNA: TGTGCCAGCAGTACAGGGGCGTCGGCTAATGAAAAACTGTTTTTT.

The genes are TRBV6-5 and TRBJ1-1, with D tentatively TRBD1 (6 bases). This CDR3 is 15 amino acids long. The germline V and J ends were trimmed by 2 bases and 4 bases, with 14 bases remaining between them. Germline V gene lookup returns CDR1 MNHEY and CDR2 SVGAGI. CDR3 sequence reads: CASSYGGVLGTEAFF. The CDR3 DNA follows: TGTGCCAGCAGTTACGGGGGCGTATTGGGCACTGAAGCTTTCTTT.

J is TRBJ1-5 and V is TRBV28; 7 bases fit TRBD1. Germline loops: CDR1 MDHEN, CDR2 SYDVKM. Trimming at V came to 5 bases and at J to 2 bases, leaving 3 bases not matched to a gene. The CDR3 has 14 amino acids. The CDR3 region has the DNA TGTGCCAGCAGTCTTCAGGGGGGCAATCAGCCCCAGCATTTT. It yields the protein CASSLQGGNQPQHF.

The chain links TRBV19 to TRBJ2-2; tentatively, D is TRBD1 (6 bases). The CDR3 totals 15 residues. V lost 7 bases, J lost 1 base, and 13 bases lay in between. The V gene's germline CDR1 is LNHDA and CDR2 SQIVND (reference sequence). For the CDR3, the DNA is TGTGCCAGTATGAGGGGGTTGCGGAACACCGGGGAGCTGTTTTTT. Translating gives CASMRGLRNTGELFF.

This clone was seen more than once but under ten times. This chain connects TRBV5-6 to TRBJ2-2; the match to TRBD2 covers 7 bases. The V segment lost 1 base and the J segment 4 bases; nucleotides outside the gene matches: 1. Germline assignment: CDR1 SGHDT and CDR2 YYEEEE. The CDR3 consists of 14 residues. The CDR3: CASSLWGGTGELFF. Written as DNA, the CDR3 is TGTGCCAGCAGCTTGTGGGGGGGCACCGGGGAGCTGTTTTTT.

The J gene is TRBJ2-7, the V gene TRBV27, with 7 bases fitting TRBD1. V shed 6 bases, J shed 2 bases, and the junction held 10 bases outside the gene matches. The CDR3 runs to 15 residues. From germline, CDR1 is MNHEY and CDR2 SMNVEV (reference sequence). This CDR3 is CASSTQTGLPYEQYF. CDR3 DNA sequence: TGTGCCAGCAGCACACAGACAGGGCTCCCCTACGAGCAGTACTTC.

The CDR3 is CASSLRDRSYEQYF. The CDR3 DNA reads TGTGCCAGCAGCTTAAGGGACAGATCCTACGAGCAGTACTTC. The chain couples TRBV11-1 to TRBJ2-7; 7 nucleotides align to TRBD1. In germline, CDR1 is SGHAT, CDR2 FQDESV (reference sequence). The CDR3 totals 14 residues. With 2 bases clipped from V and 1 base from J, the junction kept 2 bases outside the gene matches.

This clone was seen just once. The gene calls are TRBV28 and TRBJ1-1, with D perhaps matching TRBD1 (6 bases). From germline, CDR1 is MDHEN and CDR2 SYDVKM. V was cut by 5 bases and J by 11 bases, with 18 bases left in between. CDR3 size: 13 residues. CDR3 residues: CASSQAGVGYAFF. The CDR3 DNA reads TGTGCCAGCAGTCAAGCAGGGGTGGGGTACGCTTTCTTT.

The chain's CDR3 is CAMGDGYTF. Written as DNA, the CDR3 is TGTGCGATGGGAGATGGCTACACCTTC. The chain employs TRBV30 and TRBJ1-2; D is uncertain. The germline V gene has CDR1 GTSNPN and CDR2 SVGIG (reference sequence). This CDR3 region has 9 residues.

The sample holds one count of this clone. The J gene is TRBJ2-1, the V gene TRBV5-1; D may be TRBD1 (6 bases). The CDR3 spans 14 residues. The germline gives CDR1 SGHRS, CDR2 YFSETQ. The V end was cut by 3 bases, the J end by 8 bases, with 15 bases between. In DNA form, the CDR3 reads TGCGCCAGCAGCTCCAACAGGGCAATGGATGAGCAGTTCTTC. Encoded protein: CASSSNRAMDEQFF.